The clone carrying this TCR beta chain was recorded many times. No antigen is known for it. Mismatch with germline at one junction end may stem from a read error. Calling Graves' hyperthyroidism stable meant ophthalmopathy did not progress within 18 months. Among the patients, aged 18 to 65, hyperthyroidism was newly diagnosed and had lasted under 2 months. The record originates from a study of T cells in Graves' hyperthyroidism and ophthalmopathy. Findings and limits, study-wide: It was a median around seven months before onset that the model predicted ophthalmopathy. Blood also showed most of the thyroid clonotypes that were expanded above 0.001.

There are 12 residues in the CDR3. Germline V gene lookup returns CDR1 SGHRS and CDR2 YFSETQ. Template material for amplifying TCR beta CDR3 regions consisted of RNA transcripts. A set of HTBI primers served as the primers for a first-round RT-PCR of the TCR CDR3. TCRdb re-called the multiplex PCR reads with MiXCR, one entry per CDR3 protein. This sample yields around 420,000 distinct CDR3 sequences, of which around 15% are seen a single time; less than 6.5% belongs to the top ten. The sequenced material came from blood. The TCR comes from a young woman with Graves' hyperthyroidism. The chain links TRBV5-1 to TRBJ2-3; D ambiguous. CDR3 sequence: CASSLAPDTQYF. DNA of the CDR3: TGTGCCAGCAGTTTAGCACCGGATACGCAGTATTTT.